The 30 T cell receptor beta chains reported below all come from one sample, sequenced in a study of T cell repertoires in cytomegalovirus infection. TCRdb analysed the reads with MiXCR anew, one entry per CDR3 protein. The sample holds roughly 280,000 distinct CDR3 sequences, about an eighth seen once. Source material: PBMCs. These receptors were collected from a human donor in good health (CMV status not recorded). Some clones in this sample may be carry-over from other donors' samples.

The sample holds many counts of this clonotype. The chain links TRBV7-2 to TRBJ2-5; maybe TRBD2 (6 bases). Germline V gene lookup returns CDR1 SGHTA and CDR2 FQGNSA. V dropped 1 base and J dropped 5 bases, with 11 bases sitting between them. The CDR3 covers 14 residues. CDR3 nucleotides: TGTGCCAGCAGCTTAGGTACCGCGGGGGAGACCCAGTACTTC. It translates to CASSLGTAGETQYF.

A few counts support this clonotype. Here the CDR3 DNA reads TGTGCCAGCAGCTTAGTTGGCCAGGGGAGATCCTACGAGCAGTACTTC. Translating it yields CASSLVGQGRSYEQYF. The chain combines TRBV7-9 with TRBJ2-7; weak D call: TRBD1 (6 bases). Germline lookup yields CDR1 SEHNR and CDR2 FQNEAQ (reference sequence). The CDR3 is 16 residues long. V was trimmed by 1 base and J by 1 base, leaving 14 bases between them.

This clonotype was detected many times. The V call is TRBV7-2, the J call TRBJ1-1; the D is unclear. Germline CDR1 SGHTA, CDR2 FQGNSA. There are 12 residues in the CDR3. Trimming shortened V by 1 base and J by 9 bases, and 9 bases separated the two germline ends. In DNA, the CDR3 is TGTGCCAGCAGCTTAGGCGTGGCCAAAGCTTTCTTT. Translating it yields CASSLGVAKAFF.

This clonotype was recorded many times. The chain links TRBV12-3 or TRBV12-4 to TRBJ2-7; TRBD1 agrees at 10 bases. Losses at the gene ends were 5 bases for V and 4 bases for J; bases not matched to a gene: 8. The CDR3 sequence is 15 residues long. The CDR3 region has the DNA TGTGCCAGCAGTCAACGCCGGGACAGGGGTTACGAGCAGTACTTC. It yields the protein CASSQRRDRGYEQYF.

This clonotype turned up a few times. The chain employs TRBV7-6 and TRBJ2-6; D is uncertain. Germline lookup yields CDR1 SGHVS and CDR2 FNYEAQ. Trimming took off 0 bases at V and 2 bases at J, with 8 bases between the two ends. The CDR3 length is 16 residues. The CDR3 is CASSLARVAGANVLTF. CDR3 DNA sequence: TGTGCCAGCAGCTTAGCCAGAGTAGCTGGGGCCAACGTCCTGACTTTC.

This clonotype has just a few counts. V usage is TRBV20-1 and J usage is TRBJ1-1; 9 bases map to TRBD1. Germline assignment: CDR1 DFQATT and CDR2 SNEGSKA (reference sequence). V trimming: 6 bases; J trimming: 11 bases; junction bases outside the gene matches: 7. This CDR3 contains 11 residues. This CDR3 is CSARNRGLAFF. DNA of the CDR3: TGCAGTGCCCGAAACAGGGGGCTCGCTTTCTTT.

There are a few counts of this clonotype. The chain uses TRBV7-9 and TRBJ1-2; D gene unclear. Trimming stripped 1 base from V and 8 bases from J, with 11 bases between. Germline-derived CDR1 and CDR2 are SEHNR and FQNEAQ (reference sequence). The CDR3 length is 13 residues. CDR3 region: CASSLERLEGYTF. In DNA, the CDR3 is TGTGCCAGCAGCTTAGAGCGGTTGGAGGGCTACACCTTC. Together with reference TRBV7-9 and TRBJ1-2, the CDR3 gives the full variable domain: DTGVSQNPRHKITKRGQNVTFRCDPISEHNRLYWYRQTLGQGPEFLTYFQNEAQLEKSRLLSDRFSAERPKGSFSTLEIQRTEQGDSAMYLCASSLERLEGYTFGSGTRLTVV.

This clonotype turned up a few times. The chain uses TRBV7-3 and TRBJ1-1; D is uncertain. CDR1 is SGHTA, CDR2 FQGTGA, per germline. Trimming stripped 4 bases from V and 5 bases from J, with 11 bases between. The CDR3 sequence is 13 residues long. The CDR3 is CASSSQYLTEAFF. The DNA for the CDR3 is TGTGCCAGCAGCTCTCAGTATCTGACTGAAGCTTTCTTT.

This clonotype was seen repeatedly, ten times or more. V and J are TRBV7-9 and TRBJ2-5; 7 bases agree with TRBD2. J lost 5 bases, V lost 4 bases, and 10 bases had no gene match. The CDR3 spans 15 residues. Germline-derived CDR1 and CDR2 are SEHNR and FQNEAQ (reference sequence). CDR3 sequence reads: CASSSLAEPGETQYF. The DNA for the CDR3 is TGTGCCAGCAGCTCCCTAGCGGAGCCGGGGGAGACCCAGTACTTC.

This clonotype showed up just a few times. The rearrangement joins TRBV18 to TRBJ1-4; D unclear. The CDR3 spans 16 residues. Germline CDR1 reads KGHSH; CDR2 reads LQKENI. Trimming cost V 3 bases and J 4 bases, with 15 bases left between them. The CDR3 region is CASSPQIGQLNEKLFF. CDR3 sequence (DNA): TGTGCCAGCTCACCTCAGATTGGGCAGCTTAATGAAAAACTGTTTTTT.

The V and J genes are TRBV18 and TRBJ2-2; D tentatively fits TRBD1 or TRBD2 (5 bases each). This CDR3 is built from 14 residues. Trimming took 4 bases from V and 3 from J, leaving 9 bases between them. CDR1 and CDR2 (germline): KGHSH, LQKENI. In DNA form, the CDR3 reads TGTGCCAGCTCACGGGACGTCTACACCGGGGAGCTGTTTTTT. This codes for CASSRDVYTGELFF. The whole variable domain, filled in from reference TRBV18 and TRBJ2-2, reads NAGVMQNPRHLVRRRGQEARLRCSPMKGHSHVYWYRQLPEEGLKFMVYLQKENIIDESGMPKERFSAEFPKEGPSILRIQQVVRGDSAAYFCASSRDVYTGELFFGEGSRLTVL.

This clonotype appeared many times. V gene TRBV7-2 combines with J gene TRBJ1-1; no definite D call. The ends were cut back, 1 base at V and 4 bases at J, with 10 bases in the middle. CDR3 length equals 14 residues. Germline-derived CDR1 and CDR2 are SGHTA and FQGNSA. CDR3 nucleotides: TGTGCCAGCAGCTTAGTGGGGTTCGGCACTGAAGCTTTCTTT. This gives the protein CASSLVGFGTEAFF.

This chain connects TRBV7-6 to TRBJ2-5, with D tentatively TRBD1 or TRBD2 (5 bases each). V was clipped by 3 bases and J by 5 bases, with 19 bases between them. The CDR3 is made up of 16 amino acids. Germline-derived CDR1 and CDR2 are SGHVS and FNYEAQ. CDR3 nucleotide sequence: TGTGCCAGCAGCTTCGGCGTTGTCGCAGAGGGGGAGACCCAGTACTTC. Translated, it gives CASSFGVVAEGETQYF.

The chain uses TRBV20-1 and TRBJ2-1; maybe TRBD2 (5 bases). This CDR3 has 16 residues. Germline V gene sequence: CDR1 DFQATT, CDR2 SNEGSKA (reference sequence). V was trimmed by 3 bases and J by 0 bases, leaving 15 bases between them. For the CDR3, the DNA is TGCAGTGCTAGGGTACGAATAGCGAGCTCCTACAATGAGCAGTTCTTC. It specifies CSARVRIASSYNEQFF.

This chain links TRBV6-4 with TRBJ2-3, with a possible D match to TRBD2 (5 bases). Deletions cut 6 bases from V and 4 bases from J, with 11 bases between. Germline V gene lookup returns CDR1 MRHNA and CDR2 SNTAGT. The CDR3 has 13 amino acids. The CDR3 DNA reads as TGTGCCAGCAGCGCTGAGGGCCCAGATACGCAGTATTTT. It encodes CASSAEGPDTQYF.

This clonotype was detected a few times. The chain is built from TRBV5-1 and TRBJ2-2, with unresolved D. Per the germline V gene, CDR1 is SGHRS and CDR2 is YFSETQ. The CDR3 runs to 17 residues. Trimming removed 4 bases at V and 1 base at J, with 17 bases between. The CDR3: CASSPGVKILNTGELFF. In DNA, the CDR3 is TGCGCCAGCAGCCCTGGAGTTAAGATCCTGAACACCGGGGAGCTGTTTTTT.

Remarks on this clonotype: A much larger clone lies a single base off, so this may be a read error. The chain carries TRBV28 and TRBJ2-7; 10 nucleotides align to TRBD2. The length of the CDR3 is 14 residues. The germline V gene encodes CDR1 MDHEN and CDR2 SYDVKM. The J segment lost 3 bases and the V segment lost 4 bases, leaving 3 bases of the junction unmatched. Here the CDR3 reads CASSSASGSYEQYF. CDR3 nucleotides: TGTGCCAGCAGTTCGGCTAGCGGGAGCTACGAGCAGTACTTC.

This clonotype was detected many times. The chain employs TRBV7-9 and TRBJ2-6; 7 positions match TRBD1. Germline V gene sequence: CDR1 SEHNR, CDR2 FQNEAQ (reference sequence). Trimming removed 2 bases from V and 0 bases from J; junction bases left unmatched: 4. There are 17 residues in the CDR3. The CDR3 sequence: CASSLTGDSSGANVLTF. CDR3 DNA sequence: TGTGCCAGCAGCTTAACAGGGGATTCCTCTGGGGCCAACGTCCTGACTTTC.

This clonotype was seen many times. This chain joins TRBV7-9 and TRBJ1-2; 8 bases fit TRBD1. The ends lost 5 bases at V and 7 bases at J; junction bases unmatched: 9. The CDR3 length is 14 residues. Germline lookup yields CDR1 SEHNR and CDR2 FQNEAQ (reference sequence). This chain's CDR3 is CASSLTDRDGGYTF. CDR3 nucleotides: TGTGCCAGCAGCCTGACGGACAGGGATGGTGGCTACACCTTC. The complete variable domain, with remaining parts taken from reference TRBV7-9 and TRBJ1-2, reads DTGVSQNPRHKITKRGQNVTFRCDPISEHNRLYWYRQTLGQGPEFLTYFQNEAQLEKSRLLSDRFSAERPKGSFSTLEIQRTEQGDSAMYLCASSLTDRDGGYTFGSGTRLTVV.

This chain's CDR3 is CASMRDGSTDTQYF. The CDR3 DNA follows: TGTGCCAGCATGAGGGACGGTAGCACAGATACGCAGTATTTT. V is TRBV2 and J is TRBJ2-3; D assignment may be TRBD1 or TRBD2 (5 bases each). The ends were cut back, 7 bases at V and 0 bases at J, with 11 bases in the middle. The CDR3 has 14 residues. Germline values: CDR1 SNHLY, CDR2 FYNNEI.

Ten or more counts support this clonotype. The chain has TRBV7-2 and TRBJ2-3, with 8 bases identical to TRBD1. Trimming took 4 bases from V and 4 from J; bases not matched to a gene: 7. The CDR3 length is 15 residues. The V gene's germline CDR1 is SGHTA and CDR2 FQGNSA. The CDR3 protein is CASSSRDRFADTQYF. CDR3 nucleotide sequence: TGTGCCAGCAGCTCCAGGGACAGGTTTGCAGATACGCAGTATTTT.

The rearrangement links TRBV12-3 or TRBV12-4 to TRBJ2-2, with 9 bases that match TRBD2. The V and J ends lost 6 bases and 2 bases, in that order; junction bases with no gene match: 4. This CDR3 has 15 amino acids. The CDR3 nucleotides read TGTGCCAGCAGGCTCCTAGCGGGAAACACCGGGGAGCTGTTTTTT. Protein sequence: CASRLLAGNTGELFF.

This clonotype was detected many times. J is TRBJ2-3 and V is TRBV7-8, with 8 bases that match TRBD2. Germline CDR1 reads SGHVS; CDR2 reads FQNEAQ. CDR3 length equals 16 residues. The junction had 8 bases not matched to a gene; V was cut back by 1 base and J by 5 bases. The CDR3 region is CASSLDGRASGDTQYF. Written as DNA, the CDR3 is TGTGCCAGCAGCTTAGACGGGAGGGCCTCGGGAGATACGCAGTATTTT.

This clonotype has ten or more counts. The gene calls are TRBV4-2 and TRBJ1-1, with D perhaps TRBD1 (5 bases). In germline, CDR1 is LGHNA, CDR2 YNFKEQ. The CDR3 consists of 14 residues. Between the trimmed V and J ends, which lost 1 base and 9 bases, there was a span of 15 bases. This CDR3 is CASSQGDQGRKAFF. The CDR3 nucleotides read TGTGCCAGCAGCCAAGGGGATCAGGGCAGGAAAGCTTTCTTT.

V is TRBV7-2 and J is TRBJ2-3; TRBD2 matches 10 bases. With 5 bases clipped from V and 4 bases from J, the junction kept 12 bases outside the gene matches. Germline V CDR1 and CDR2: SGHTA, FQGNSA. The CDR3 extends over 17 amino acids. The CDR3 loop is CASSPHSGGIRADTQYF. In nucleotides, the CDR3 is TGTGCCAGCAGCCCACATAGCGGGGGGATTCGAGCAGATACGCAGTATTTT.

The sample holds a few counts of this clonotype. This rearrangement joins TRBV2 to TRBJ2-2, with D tentatively TRBD2 (6 bases). CDR1 and CDR2 (germline): SNHLY, FYNNEI. The ends were cut back, 6 bases at V and 5 bases at J, with 13 bases in the middle. CDR3 size: 14 residues. CDR3 region: CASSLRGGTGELFF. CDR3 sequence (DNA): TGTGCCAGCAGCCTTAGGGGAGGTACCGGGGAGCTGTTTTTT.

This clonotype turned up a few times. The chain links TRBV6-5 to TRBJ2-1, with no clear D. The CDR3 is 14 amino acids. The V end lost 4 bases, the J end lost 8 bases, and 15 bases lay between the germline ends. From germline, CDR1 is MNHEY and CDR2 SVGAGI. CDR3 sequence reads: CASSSNLKQHEQFF. CDR3 in DNA: TGTGCCAGCAGTTCGAACCTTAAGCAACATGAGCAGTTCTTC.

This clonotype has a count of ten or more. J is TRBJ2-5 and V is TRBV10-3; D gene unclear. V shed 0 bases and J shed 3 bases, with 5 bases lying between them. This CDR3 has 13 amino acids. From germline, CDR1 is ENHRY and CDR2 SYGVKD. CDR3 sequence: CAISESQEETQYF. The CDR3 DNA reads as TGTGCCATCAGTGAGTCGCAAGAAGAGACCCAGTACTTC.

This clonotype was observed a few times. This sequence joins TRBV27 and TRBJ2-3, with 11 positions matching TRBD2. The germline V gene encodes CDR1 MNHEY and CDR2 SMNVEV (reference sequence). CDR3 length equals 15 residues. The ends lost 5 bases at V and 2 bases at J; junction bases unmatched: 3. The CDR3 here is CASSTGLAATDTQYF. The CDR3 DNA reads as TGTGCCAGCAGTACGGGACTAGCGGCCACAGATACGCAGTATTTT.

This clonotype came up many times. The rearrangement links TRBV12-3 or TRBV12-4 to TRBJ1-1, with D uncertain. This CDR3 is built from 11 residues. Deletions cut 6 bases from V and 11 bases from J, with 13 bases between. The CDR3 nucleotides are TGTGCCAGCAGCCAGACCTTGCAGGCTTTCTTT. Protein sequence: CASSQTLQAFF.